This T cell receptor (beta chain) was identified during a study of blood T cell repertoires in COVID-19. Study details: Samples taken during acute and convalescent COVID-19 were collected in the United States, Italy and Spain. T cells, B-cell-depleted T cells, or PBMCs supplied cDNA or gDNA.

V dropped 0 bases and J dropped 7; count of bases not matched to a gene: 9. The CDR3 runs 17 residues. Germline CDR1 reads KGHDR; CDR2 reads SFDVKD. In Seattle, patients joined the study during active infection and were tracked longitudinally. In the original analysis: By means of reference gene primer amplification, nucleated cell counts were estimated. Clones were sequenced by immunoSEQ multiplex PCR, and TCRdb holds only the in-frame ones, with some missing. V, J and clone size derive from that table, while D and trimming were established from the DNA sequence. The sample comprises about 260,000 clones, around 84% of which are singletons, and 5.2% rests with the top ten.

The sequence was collected from a woman aged 55 to 70 with COVID-19, enrolled during active disease. What was sequenced was peripheral blood. The chain has TRBV24-1 and TRBJ2-1, with TRBD1 matching 9 bases. The CDR3 sequence is CATSDLGTGGALNEQFF. The CDR3 region has the DNA TGTGCCACCAGTGATTTGGGTACAGGGGGCGCGTTAAATGAGCAGTTCTTC.